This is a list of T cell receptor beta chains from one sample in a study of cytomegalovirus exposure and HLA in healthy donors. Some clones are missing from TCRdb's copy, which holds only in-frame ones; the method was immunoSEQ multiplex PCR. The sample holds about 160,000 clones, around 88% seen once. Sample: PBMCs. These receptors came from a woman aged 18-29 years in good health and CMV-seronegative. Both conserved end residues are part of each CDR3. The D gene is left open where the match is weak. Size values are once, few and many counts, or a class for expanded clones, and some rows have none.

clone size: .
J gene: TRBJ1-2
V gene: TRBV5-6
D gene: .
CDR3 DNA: TGTGCCAGCAGTCCAATTAACTATGGCTACACCTTC
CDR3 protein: CASSPINYGYTF

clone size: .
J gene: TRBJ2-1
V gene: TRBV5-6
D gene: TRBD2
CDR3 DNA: TGTGCCAGCAGCTTCCTAGGGACTAGCGGCCTTCGCAATGAGCAGTTCTTC
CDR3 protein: CASSFLGTSGLRNEQFF

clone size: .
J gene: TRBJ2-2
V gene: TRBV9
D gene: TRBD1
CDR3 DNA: TGTGCCAGCAGCGTATCCCGGGACAGGGTAAACACCGGGGAGCTGTTTTTT
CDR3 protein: CASSVSRDRVNTGELFF

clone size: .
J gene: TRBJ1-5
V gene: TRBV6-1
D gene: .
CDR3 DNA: TGTGCCAGCAGTGCCGACAGCCCCAATCAGCCCCAGCATTTT
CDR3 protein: CASSADSPNQPQHF

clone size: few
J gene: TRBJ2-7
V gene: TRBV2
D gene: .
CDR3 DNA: TGTGCCAGCAGAGACAAGGCCTCCTTC
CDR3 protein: CASRDKASF

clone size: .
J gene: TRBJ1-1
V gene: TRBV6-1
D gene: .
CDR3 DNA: TGTGCCAGCACTCAAACAGAAAACACTGAAGCTTTCTTT
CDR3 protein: CASTQTENTEAFF

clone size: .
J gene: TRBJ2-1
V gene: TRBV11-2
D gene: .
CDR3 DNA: TGTGCCAGCAGCTCACGGAGGGCCGCGTATTACAATGAGCAGTTCTTC
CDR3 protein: CASSSRRAAYYNEQFF

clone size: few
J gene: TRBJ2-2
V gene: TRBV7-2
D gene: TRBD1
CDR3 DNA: TGTGCCAGCAGTTTTGGACAGGCCGCCTTGAACACCGGGGAGCTGTTTTTT
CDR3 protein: CASSFGQAALNTGELFF

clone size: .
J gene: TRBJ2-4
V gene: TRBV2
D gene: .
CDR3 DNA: TGTGCCAGCAGTGAAAGGGTGGGACAATTAGCCAAAAACATTCAGTACTTC
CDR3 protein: CASSERVGQLAKNIQYF

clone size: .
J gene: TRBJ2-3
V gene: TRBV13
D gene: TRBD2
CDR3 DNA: TGTGCCAGCAGCTCCGGGGGGGCCGGGACAGATACGCAGTATTTT
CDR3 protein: CASSSGGAGTDTQYF

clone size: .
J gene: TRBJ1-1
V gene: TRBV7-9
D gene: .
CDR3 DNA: TGTGCCAGCAGCTTAACAGGGACCGCTCAGGATGAAGCTTTCTTT
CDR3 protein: CASSLTGTAQDEAFF

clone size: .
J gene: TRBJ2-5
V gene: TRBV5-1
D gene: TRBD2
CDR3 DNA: TGCGCCAGCAGCTTGGCACCTAGCGGGGGGCAAGAGACCCAGTACTTC
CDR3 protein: CASSLAPSGGQETQYF

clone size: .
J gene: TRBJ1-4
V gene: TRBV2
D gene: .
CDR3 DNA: TGTGCCCAAGCAGGTGGAGGTAGTAAGTTTTTT
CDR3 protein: CAQAGGGSKFF

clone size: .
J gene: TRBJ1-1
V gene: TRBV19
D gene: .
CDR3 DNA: TGTGCCAGTAGTAGGCGGGGAATCACTGAAGCTTTCTTT
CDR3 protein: CASSRRGITEAFF

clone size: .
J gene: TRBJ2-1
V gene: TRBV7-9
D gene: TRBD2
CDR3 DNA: TGTGCCAGCAGCTTGCCAGCGGGAGGAGGGGGTGAGCAGTTCTTC
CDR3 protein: CASSLPAGGGGEQFF

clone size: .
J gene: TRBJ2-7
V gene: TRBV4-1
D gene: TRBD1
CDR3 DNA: TGCGCCAGCAGCCAAAGGGCAGGGGGAGAATACGAGCAGTACTTC
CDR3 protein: CASSQRAGGEYEQYF

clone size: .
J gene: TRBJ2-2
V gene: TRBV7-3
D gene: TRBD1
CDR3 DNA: TGTGCCAGCAGCTTAAGGGACAGGGGCACCGGGGAGCTGTTTTTT
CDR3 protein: CASSLRDRGTGELFF

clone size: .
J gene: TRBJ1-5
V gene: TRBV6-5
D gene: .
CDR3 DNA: TGTGCCAGCAGTTACCTCGATTGGGGGGGTCGACAGCCCCAGCATTTT
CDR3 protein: CASSYLDWGGRQPQHF

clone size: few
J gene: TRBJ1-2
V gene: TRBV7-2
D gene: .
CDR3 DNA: TGTGCCAGCAGCTTAGTCGAGCTACGAGGCTACACCTTC
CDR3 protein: CASSLVELRGYTF

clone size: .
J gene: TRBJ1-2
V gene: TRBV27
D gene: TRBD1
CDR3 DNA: TGTGCCAGCAGATCCCGGACAGGGGCAGGCGGCTACACCTTC
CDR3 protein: CASRSRTGAGGYTF

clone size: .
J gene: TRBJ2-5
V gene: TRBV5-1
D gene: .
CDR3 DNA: TGCGCCAGCAGCCCCTCAGGGGAAGAGACCCAGTACTTC
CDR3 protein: CASSPSGEETQYF

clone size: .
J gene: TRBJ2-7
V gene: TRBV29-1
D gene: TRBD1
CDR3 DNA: TGCAGCGTTGGGGACAGAGGCTACGAGCAGTACTTC
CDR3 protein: CSVGDRGYEQYF

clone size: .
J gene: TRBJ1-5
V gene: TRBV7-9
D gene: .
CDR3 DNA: TGTGCCAGCAGCACTCTAGGAGATCAGCCCCAGCATTTT
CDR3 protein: CASSTLGDQPQHF

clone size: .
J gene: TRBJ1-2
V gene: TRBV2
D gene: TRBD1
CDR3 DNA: TGTGCCAGCCTGCGACAGGGGGGTCGAGGCTACACCTTC
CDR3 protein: CASLRQGGRGYTF

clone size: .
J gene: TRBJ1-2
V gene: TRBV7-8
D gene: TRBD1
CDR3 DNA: TGTGCCAGCAGCTTACAGGGGGCCCAAGAGGGCTATGGCTACACCTTC
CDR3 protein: CASSLQGAQEGYGYTF

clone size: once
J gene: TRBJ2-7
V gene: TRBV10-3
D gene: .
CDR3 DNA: TGTGCCATCAGTGGCCTAGGGAGAGAGGCTCCCTCCTACGAGCAGTACTTC
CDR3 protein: CAISGLGREAPSYEQYF

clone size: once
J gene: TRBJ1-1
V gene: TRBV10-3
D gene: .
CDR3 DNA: TGTGCCATCAGATCGTTCACAGGGAGGGATACTGAAGCTTTCTTT
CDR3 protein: CAIRSFTGRDTEAFF

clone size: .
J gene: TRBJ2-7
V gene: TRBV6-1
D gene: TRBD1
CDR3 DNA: TGTGCCAGCAGCGACAGGGGGCCATACGAGCAGTACTTC
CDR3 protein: CASSDRGPYEQYF

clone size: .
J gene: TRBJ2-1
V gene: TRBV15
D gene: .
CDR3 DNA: TGTGCCACCAGCAGAGATGTTGGGAGCTCCTACAATGAGCAGTTCTTC
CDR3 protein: CATSRDVGSSYNEQFF

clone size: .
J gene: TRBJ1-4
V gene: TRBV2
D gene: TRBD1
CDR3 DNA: TGTGCCAGCAGTGCCAATTCACAGGGGTTGGGTGAAAAACTGTTTTTT
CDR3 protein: CASSANSQGLGEKLFF

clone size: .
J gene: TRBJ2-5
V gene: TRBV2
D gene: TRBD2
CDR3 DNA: TGTGCCAGCCACAAAACTAGCGGGGATAGCCAAGAGACCCAGTACTTC
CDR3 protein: CASHKTSGDSQETQYF

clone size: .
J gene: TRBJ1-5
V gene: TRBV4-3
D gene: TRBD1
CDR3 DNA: TGCGCCAGCAGCCAAGGACAGGGGGCGGATCAGCCCCAGCATTTT
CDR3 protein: CASSQGQGADQPQHF

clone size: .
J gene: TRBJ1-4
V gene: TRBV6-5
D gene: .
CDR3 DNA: TGTGCCAGCACCCCCTCTGGGGGGGAAGAAGAAAAACTGTTTTTT
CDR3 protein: CASTPSGGEEEKLFF

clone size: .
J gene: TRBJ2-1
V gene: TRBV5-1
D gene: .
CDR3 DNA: TGCGCCAGCTTCAGTAGCGCCAGCTCCTACAATGAGCAGTTCTTC
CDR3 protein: CASFSSASSYNEQFF

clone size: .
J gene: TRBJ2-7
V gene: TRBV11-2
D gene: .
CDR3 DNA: TGTGCCAGCAGCTTTAGGAGGACCAGCTCCTACGAGCAGTACTTC
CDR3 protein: CASSFRRTSSYEQYF

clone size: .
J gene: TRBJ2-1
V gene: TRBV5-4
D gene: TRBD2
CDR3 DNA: TGTGCCAGCAGCTTGAGCGGGGCCATCTACAATGAGCAGTTCTTC
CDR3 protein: CASSLSGAIYNEQFF